Listed here are 16 T cell receptor beta chains from one sample, sequenced in a study of blood T cell repertoires in COVID-19. Method: immunoSEQ multiplex PCR; TCRdb's copy keeps in-frame clones and lacks some. In the table there are approximately 500,000 clones, 75% to 90% of which are singletons. The sample was peripheral blood. These TCRs come from a human donor in a cohort sampled during active COVID-19.

The chain is built from TRBV7-3 and TRBJ2-7, with 14 bases aligning to TRBD2. J lost 5 bases, V lost 1 base, and 4 bases had no gene match. Per germline, CDR1 SGHTA and CDR2 FQGTGA. The CDR3 contains 16 residues. CDR3 residues: CASSLRGTSGRNEQYF. The CDR3 DNA reads TGTGCCAGCAGCTTAAGGGGGACTAGCGGGAGAAACGAGCAGTACTTC.

The rearrangement joins TRBV9 to TRBJ2-2; TRBD2 matches 11 bases. There are 15 residues in the CDR3. V shed 7 bases, J shed 5 bases, and the junction held 7 bases outside the gene matches. Germline V gene lookup returns CDR1 SGDLS and CDR2 YYNGEE. This CDR3 is CASGILAGATGELFF. The CDR3 DNA sequence: TGTGCCAGCGGAATACTAGCGGGAGCTACCGGGGAGCTGTTTTTT.

V and J are TRBV7-3 and TRBJ2-1, with 7 bases lining up with TRBD1. The CDR3 loop spans 12 amino acids. The V gene's germline CDR1 is SGHTA and CDR2 FQGTGA. The ends lost 1 base at V and 15 bases at J; junction bases unmatched: 6. The CDR3 region is CASSLNQGVAFF. The CDR3 coding sequence is TGTGCCAGCAGCTTAAACCAGGGGGTCGCGTTCTTC.

This clone appeared a few times. The CDR3 loop is CASSSPDRSAEAFF. The CDR3 nucleotides are TGTGCCAGCAGCTCACCGGACAGGTCAGCTGAAGCTTTCTTT. The chain recombines TRBV4-2 with TRBJ1-1; 7 positions match TRBD1. V lost 5 bases, J lost 6 bases, and 9 bases stayed unmatched. This CDR3 has 14 amino acids. Germline V lookup: CDR1 LGHNA, CDR2 YNFKEQ.

This clone was detected only once. The chain links TRBV7-2 to TRBJ2-1; D is possibly TRBD1 (6 bases). The CDR3 loop spans 13 amino acids. CDR1 and CDR2 from the germline V gene are SGHTA and FQGNSA. V was trimmed by 2 bases and J by 9 bases, leaving 11 bases between them. The CDR3 DNA sequence: TGTGCCAGCAGCTTAAACCAGGGGAGTGAGCAGTTCTTC. Amino acid sequence: CASSLNQGSEQFF.

The CDR3 DNA reads as TGTGCCAGCAGCTTAGTAAGAGGGCCTGGTCAGCCCCAGCATTTT. It is translated as CASSLVRGPGQPQHF. The chain joins TRBV7-2 to TRBJ1-5; D is unresolved. CDR1 is SGHTA, CDR2 FQGNSA, per germline. The CDR3 is 15 residues long. Trimming left V 1 base short and J 6 bases short, with 13 bases between.

The V call is TRBV19, the J call TRBJ1-1; a weak D match, TRBD1 (6 bases). There are 15 residues in the CDR3. V lost 3 bases and J 3 bases, leaving 14 bases between the germline ends. Germline assignment: CDR1 LNHDA and CDR2 SQIVND (reference sequence). Here the CDR3 reads CASSMNRVGDTEAFF. The CDR3 coding sequence is TGTGCCAGTAGTATGAACAGGGTGGGTGACACTGAAGCTTTCTTT.

V usage is TRBV29-1 and J usage is TRBJ2-3, with 7 bases identical to TRBD2. Germline values: CDR1 SQVTM, CDR2 ANQGSEA. The CDR3 extends over 13 amino acids. The junction had 4 bases not matched to a gene; V was cut back by 7 bases and J by 0 bases. This chain's CDR3 is CSEAGLSTDTQYF. The CDR3, as DNA: TGCAGCGAAGCGGGACTTAGCACAGATACGCAGTATTTT.

The V call is TRBV5-4, the J call TRBJ2-7; 7 bases line up with TRBD2. The V segment lost 0 bases and the J segment 3 bases; nucleotides outside the gene matches: 6. The CDR3 runs 15 residues. CDR1 is SGHNT and CDR2 is YYREEE in the germline V gene (reference sequence). CDR3 coding DNA: TGTGCCAGCAGCTTGGCGAGGGAGGGCTTCTACGAGCAGTACTTC. This gives the protein CASSLAREGFYEQYF.

As DNA, the CDR3 is TGTGCTAGTGGAAGACAGGGGTCTTACAATGAGCAGTTCTTC. This encodes CASGRQGSYNEQFF. The chain is built from TRBV12-5 and TRBJ2-1; 8 bases align to TRBD1. J gave up 4 bases and V 6 bases, and 5 bases lay outside the gene matches. This CDR3 is built from 14 residues. CDR1 is LGHNT, CDR2 FRNRAP, per germline.

V gene TRBV4-2 combines with J gene TRBJ2-7, with D maybe TRBD2 (6 bases). CDR3 length: 16 residues. V lost 1 base, J lost 7 bases, and 20 bases lay in between. CDR1 LGHNA and CDR2 YNFKEQ come from the germline V gene. The CDR3 region is CASSQVARDPVGEQYF. For the CDR3, the DNA is TGTGCCAGCAGCCAAGTTGCGCGGGACCCGGTAGGGGAGCAGTACTTC.

The gene calls are TRBV7-9 and TRBJ2-3, with D maybe TRBD1 (6 bases). V shed 3 bases and J shed 2 bases, with 12 bases lying between them. Germline V CDR1 and CDR2: SEHNR, FQNEAQ (reference sequence). There are 15 residues in the CDR3. In nucleotides, the CDR3 is TGTGCCAGCAGCTTCGAAGGGGGAGCCACAGATACGCAGTATTTT. It yields the protein CASSFEGGATDTQYF.

The chain is built from TRBV4-1 and TRBJ2-1, with 11 nucleotides matching TRBD2. CDR1 and CDR2 from the germline V gene are MGHRA and YSYEKL. This CDR3 region has 17 residues. Unmatched junction bases numbered 6, after V lost 4 bases and J lost 1 base. CDR3 bases: TGCGCCAGCAGCCCTTCCGGGACTAGCGGTTCCTACAATGAGCAGTTCTTC. Amino acid sequence: CASSPSGTSGSYNEQFF.

In this sample, this clone turned up once. The chain uses TRBV6-6 and TRBJ2-3; 7 nucleotides line up with TRBD2. V trimming: 6 bases; J trimming: 0 bases; junction bases outside the gene matches: 3. The CDR3 extends over 14 amino acids. CDR1 is MNHNY and CDR2 is SVGAGI in the germline V gene (reference sequence). This CDR3 reads CASRLAGSTDTQYF. CDR3 nucleotide sequence: TGTGCCAGCAGGTTAGCGGGTAGCACAGATACGCAGTATTTT.

The chain joins TRBV2 to TRBJ2-1; a possible D gene is TRBD2 (6 bases). Germline V CDR1 and CDR2: SNHLY, FYNNEI. The CDR3 extends over 14 amino acids. V shed 10 bases and J shed 3 bases, with 16 bases lying between them. The CDR3 spells CATISGLNYNEQFF. The DNA for the CDR3 is TGTGCCACCATTAGCGGTCTAAACTACAATGAGCAGTTCTTC.

J is TRBJ1-2 and V is TRBV6-5; 9 bases agree with TRBD1. Germline V lookup: CDR1 MNHEY, CDR2 SVGAGI. V was pared by 5 bases and J by 8 bases, with 9 bases of the junction left unmatched. The CDR3 is 14 residues long. This CDR3 reads CASSRRTGAGGYTF. CDR3 DNA: TGTGCCAGCAGTAGACGGACAGGGGCAGGGGGCTACACCTTC.